The 21 T cell receptor beta chains reported below all come from one sample, sequenced in a study of blood T cell repertoires in COVID-19. Libraries were prepared by immunoSEQ multiplex PCR; TCRdb keeps only in-frame clonotypes and omits some of them. The top ten clones hold 5.6% of a sample with roughly 60,000 clones, around 80% of them seen once. Sequencing was performed on peripheral blood. These receptors came from a woman in her sixties with acute or convalescent COVID-19.

The chain carries TRBV28 and TRBJ2-6; 12 bases fit TRBD1. V dropped 7 bases and J dropped 4; count of bases not matched to a gene: 14. Germline lookup yields CDR1 MDHEN and CDR2 SYDVKM. CDR3 length equals 19 residues. The DNA for the CDR3 is TGTGCCAGCATTACACCCCCGGGACAGGGGGCTTCCGGGGCCAACGTCCTGACTTTC. Residues: CASITPPGQGASGANVLTF. Full variable domain (outside the CDR3, taken from reference TRBV28 and TRBJ2-6): DVKVTQSSRYLVKRTGEKVFLECVQDMDHENMFWYRQDPGLGLRLIYFSYDVKMKEKGDIPEGYSVSREKKERFSLILESASTNQTSMYLCASITPPGQGASGANVLTFGAGSRLTVL.

This sequence joins TRBV4-2 and TRBJ2-1; TRBD1 matches 7 bases. J gave up 15 bases and V 4 bases, and 9 bases lay outside the gene matches. CDR1 LGHNA and CDR2 YNFKEQ come from the germline V gene. The CDR3 spans 12 residues. The CDR3 region is CASSPSTGTRFF. Written as DNA, the CDR3 is TGTGCCAGCAGCCCTTCGACAGGGACGAGGTTCTTC.

The rearrangement links TRBV19 to TRBJ2-3; D is undetermined. The germline gives CDR1 LNHDA, CDR2 SQIVND (reference sequence). V gave up 4 bases and J gave up 4 bases, with 6 bases separating them. The CDR3 runs 12 residues. CDR3 in DNA: TGTGCCAGTAGTACCTCAGCAGATACGCAGTATTTT. Residues: CASSTSADTQYF.

This chain joins TRBV10-2 and TRBJ1-2; 7 bases match TRBD1. CDR3 size: 14 residues. Germline assignment: CDR1 WSHSY and CDR2 SAAADI. Trimming removed 2 bases from V and 6 bases from J; junction bases left unmatched: 6. CDR3 DNA: TGCGCCAGCAGTGAGAGGAGGGGGCTAAATGGCTACACCTTC. This translates into CASSERRGLNGYTF.

J is TRBJ1-1 and V is TRBV29-1, with 10 bases lining up with TRBD1. CDR1 and CDR2 (germline): SQVTM, ANQGSEA. V shed 7 bases, J shed 6 bases, and the junction held 8 bases outside the gene matches. CDR3 length: 13 amino acids. In nucleotides, the CDR3 is TGCAGCGCCAAGACAGGGGGCGGTCCTGAAGCTTTCTTT. Its protein is CSAKTGGGPEAFF.

The chain uses TRBV5-1 and TRBJ1-6; 9 positions agree with TRBD1. V lost 4 bases, J lost 10 bases, and 9 bases stayed unmatched. The CDR3 sequence is 15 residues long. Germline V lookup: CDR1 SGHRS, CDR2 YFSETQ. The DNA of the CDR3 is TGCGCCAGCAGCCAGGGACAGGGATTAGGGTCACCCCTCCACTTT. This translates into CASSQGQGLGSPLHF.

V and J are TRBV11-2 and TRBJ2-7; 9 nucleotides agree with TRBD1. V trimming: 11 bases; J trimming: 2 bases; junction bases outside the gene matches: 4. The CDR3 runs 12 residues. Germline V gene data show CDR1 as SGHAT and CDR2 as FQNNGV. The CDR3 DNA reads as TGTGCCTCCGGGACAGGGACCTACGAGCAGTACTTC. It translates to CASGTGTYEQYF.

V usage is TRBV19 and J usage is TRBJ1-5; D is perhaps TRBD1 (5 bases). The length of the CDR3 is 13 residues. The V and J ends lost 7 bases and 0 bases respectively, with 7 bases between them. From germline, CDR1 is LNHDA and CDR2 SQIVND (reference sequence). As DNA, the CDR3 is TGTGCCAGTAAGGGGAATAGCAATCAGCCCCAGCATTTT. Its translation: CASKGNSNQPQHF.

V usage is TRBV9 and J usage is TRBJ1-4; 9 nucleotides match TRBD1. CDR3 length: 16 residues. The V gene end was trimmed by 2 bases and the J gene end by 7 bases; junction bases not matched to a gene: 9. Per germline, CDR1 SGDLS and CDR2 YYNGEE. CDR3 bases: TGTGCCAGCAGCGTTGGGACAGGGCAATTGGGTGAAAAACTGTTTTTT. Translating it yields CASSVGTGQLGEKLFF.

Here the CDR3 reads CAIKQDSNYGYTF. Here the CDR3 DNA reads TGTGCCATCAAACAGGATTCTAACTATGGCTACACCTTC. V and J are TRBV10-3 and TRBJ1-2; perhaps TRBD1 as D (5 bases). This CDR3 contains 13 residues. The ends were cut back, 7 bases at V and 0 bases at J, with 9 bases in the middle. Germline loops: CDR1 ENHRY, CDR2 SYGVKD.

This chain connects TRBV3-1 (or the pseudogene TRBV3-2) to TRBJ1-6, with D possibly TRBD1 on 6 matching bases. The V gene's germline CDR1 is LGHDT and CDR2 YNNKEL (reference sequence). The CDR3 extends over 19 amino acids. The germline V and J ends were trimmed by 1 base and 7 bases, with 23 bases remaining between them. In DNA form, the CDR3 reads TGTGCCAGCAGCCAAGGAAAGGGTCAGAAGGGCAGGGGAAATTCACCCCTCCACTTT. Its translation is CASSQGKGQKGRGNSPLHF.

This chain connects TRBV6-5 to TRBJ1-3, with 8 bases that match TRBD1. The CDR3 consists of 15 residues. V dropped 6 bases and J dropped 0; count of bases not matched to a gene: 4. Germline CDR1 reads MNHEY; CDR2 reads SVGAGI. Written as DNA, the CDR3 is TGTGCCAGCAGCTTTGGACAGGGCTCTGGAAACACCATATATTTT. Translation gives CASSFGQGSGNTIYF.

V is TRBV9 and J is TRBJ2-3, with D perhaps matching TRBD2 (7 bases). The V end was cut by 3 bases, the J end by 2 bases, with 16 bases between. Germline V gene lookup returns CDR1 SGDLS and CDR2 YYNGEE. The CDR3 has 16 residues. The CDR3 sequence is CASSENAGAHTDTQYF. In nucleotides, the CDR3 is TGTGCCAGCAGCGAAAACGCGGGGGCCCACACAGATACGCAGTATTTT.

The chain joins TRBV19 to TRBJ1-6; D might be TRBD1 (5 bases). This CDR3 has 14 residues. The germline V gene has CDR1 LNHDA and CDR2 SQIVND (reference sequence). The ends were cut back, 4 bases at V and 8 bases at J, with 12 bases in the middle. CDR3: CASSRGELDSPLHF. In nucleotides, the CDR3 is TGTGCCAGTAGTAGGGGCGAGTTGGATTCACCCCTCCACTTT.

This clone has just a few counts. This sequence joins TRBV24-1 and TRBJ2-3; 7 bases agree with TRBD2. Germline values: CDR1 KGHDR, CDR2 SFDVKD. Trimming took 4 bases from V and 1 from J; bases not matched to a gene: 7. The CDR3 extends over 16 amino acids. The CDR3 loop is CATSDPSTSGTDTQYF. The CDR3 DNA sequence: TGTGCCACCAGTGACCCGAGTACTAGCGGCACAGATACGCAGTATTTT.

This chain connects TRBV5-6 to TRBJ1-1; maybe TRBD1 (5 bases). CDR3 length: 16 amino acids. Germline values: CDR1 SGHDT, CDR2 YYEEEE. The V gene lost 0 bases and the J gene lost 1 base, with 13 bases spanning the gap. CDR3 in DNA: TGTGCCAGCAGCTTGGGGGCAGGGCTAGGGAACACTGAAGCTTTCTTT. The encoded protein is CASSLGAGLGNTEAFF.

This chain connects TRBV5-6 to TRBJ1-5; no reliable D call. The CDR3 contains 16 residues. The germline CDR1 and CDR2 sequences are SGHDT and YYEEEE. Between the trimmed V and J ends, which lost 4 bases and 0 bases, there was a span of 14 bases. The CDR3 nucleotides read TGTGCCAGCAGCCTCTTTAGCGGCAGTAGCAATCAGCCCCAGCATTTT. Translating gives CASSLFSGSSNQPQHF.

The chain recombines TRBV5-4 with TRBJ1-2; possible D gene TRBD1, 5 bases. Germline values: CDR1 SGHNT, CDR2 YYREEE (reference sequence). There are 13 residues in the CDR3. Trimming stripped 4 bases from V and 4 bases from J, with 11 bases between. CDR3 in DNA: TGTGCCAGCAGCCAGGGCATGGGCTATGGCTACACCTTC. Residues: CASSQGMGYGYTF.

The rearrangement joins TRBV30 to TRBJ1-5; D possibly corresponds to TRBD1 (5 bases). Germline V gene data show CDR1 as GTSNPN and CDR2 as SVGIG (reference sequence). The CDR3 sequence is 14 residues long. V was cut by 4 bases and J by 2 bases, with 12 bases left in between. The CDR3 spells CAWNGRGGNQPQHF. CDR3 nucleotides: TGTGCCTGGAATGGGCGGGGGGGCAATCAGCCCCAGCATTTT.

This clone was observed once. The chain couples TRBV7-2 to TRBJ1-1, with D unclear. Trimming took 5 bases from V and 1 from J, leaving 11 bases between them. Germline V gene data show CDR1 as SGHTA and CDR2 as FQGNSA. The CDR3 is 14 amino acids. Here the CDR3 DNA reads TGTGCCAGCAGCCCCCAGGTTGGGAACACTGAAGCTTTCTTT. Protein: CASSPQVGNTEAFF.

This clone was detected once. DNA for the CDR3: TGTGCCAGCAGCAAACCATGGGTTATCCAGGGTGGGGTGAACACTGAAGCTTTCTTT. It encodes CASSKPWVIQGGVNTEAFF. This chain links TRBV21-1 with TRBJ1-1; the D call of TRBD1 is as the table states it, not checked on the DNA. TRBV21-1 is classified as a pseudogene. CDR3 length: 19 residues.